This entry is about one T cell receptor (beta chain). A far bigger clonotype differs at one base, so this is likely a read error. The CDR3 has 14 residues. Germline V CDR1 and CDR2: SQVTM, ANQGSEA. Amplification in unsorted PBMC replicate PCRs started from around 0.3 ug DNA, which equals 28,000 or so T cell genomes. TCRdb's table, derived via immunoSEQ multiplex PCR, lists solely in-frame clones and lacks some. This table has 90,000 to 100,000 clones, more than 45% appearing once. This sample stems from a study of shared clonotypes between healthy human individuals. Adult Caucasians living in Nashville, Tennessee made up all of the donors.

The sample comprised PBMCs. This TCR was recovered from a middle-aged woman in good health. Some clones in this sample may be carry-over from other donors' samples. The rearrangement joins TRBV29-1 to TRBJ1-5; D uncertain. The CDR3 sequence is CSVGEQYSDQPQHF. CDR3 DNA sequence: TGCAGCGTTGGAGAGCAATATAGCGATCAGCCCCAGCATTTT. Looking up the rest from reference TRBV29-1 and TRBJ1-5 gives the full variable domain: SAVISQKPSRDICQRGTSLTIQCQVDSQVTMMFWYRQQPGQSLTLIATANQGSEATYESGFVIDKFPISRPNLTFSTLTVSNMSPEDSSIYLCSVGEQYSDQPQHFGDGTRLSIL.